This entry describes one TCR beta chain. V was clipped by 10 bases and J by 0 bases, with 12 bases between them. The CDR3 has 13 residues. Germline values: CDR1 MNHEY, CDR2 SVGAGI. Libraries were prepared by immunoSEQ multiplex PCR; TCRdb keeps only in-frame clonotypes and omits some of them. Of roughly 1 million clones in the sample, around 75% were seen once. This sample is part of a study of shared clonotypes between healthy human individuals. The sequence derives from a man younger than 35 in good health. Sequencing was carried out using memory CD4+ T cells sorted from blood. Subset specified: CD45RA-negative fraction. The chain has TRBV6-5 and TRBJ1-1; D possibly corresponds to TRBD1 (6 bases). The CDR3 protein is CATADSLNTEAFF. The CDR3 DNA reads TGTGCCACAGCGGACAGTTTGAACACTGAAGCTTTCTTT.